Listed here is a single T cell receptor beta chain. The entry originates in a study of blood T cell repertoires in COVID-19. Study background: COVID-19 samples from acute and convalescent phases originated in the United States, Italy and Spain. In each case, the material was cDNA or gDNA derived from T cells, B-cell-depleted T cells, or PBMCs.

The V and J ends lost 0 bases and 4 bases respectively, with 16 bases between them. The CDR3 loop spans 16 amino acids. In germline, CDR1 is MNHEY, CDR2 SVGEGT. As originally analysed: Amplifying reference gene primers gave estimates of nucleated cell counts. Sequenced by immunoSEQ multiplex PCR; TCRdb stores in-frame clones only, minus some. V, J and clone size were drawn from that table, and D and trimming were deduced from the DNA. The sample has about 300,000 clones; roughly nine tenths are singletons. This chain connects TRBV6-2 or TRBV6-3 to TRBJ2-7; D might be TRBD2 (6 bases). This TCR was sampled from a man between 18 and 29 years old who had recovered from COVID-19. The sample taken for sequencing was peripheral blood. CDR3 loop: CASSYSRIGGFYEQYF. The CDR3 DNA sequence: TGTGCCAGCAGTTACTCGAGAATCGGGGGTTTTTACGAGCAGTACTTC.